The next 27 T cell receptor beta chains were all read from a single sample in a study of blood T cells in healthy people across ages. Primers used in a second PCR of about 6 to 12 cycles were a sample-barcoded 5' primer and a J-beta primer mix. One entry per CDR3 protein results from TCRdb running MiXCR on the 5' RACE reads. The sample has some 1,800,000 distinct CDR3 sequences, about 39% seen once; the top ten hold around 23%. The sequenced material came from blood. These receptors were collected from a human donor in good health.

This clonotype was seen a few times. The chain employs TRBV10-3 and TRBJ1-4; TRBD1 aligns across 7 bases. Germline V CDR1 and CDR2: ENHRY, SYGVKD. Trimming cost V 4 bases and J 8 bases; bases outside gene matches: 4. There are 13 residues in the CDR3. This CDR3 is CAISAGGEEKLFF. CDR3 sequence (DNA): TGTGCCATCAGTGCAGGGGGAGAGGAAAAACTGTTTTTT.

Worth noting for this clonotype: A junction end diverges from the germline sequence, so it may reflect a read error. The V call is TRBV7-7, the J call TRBJ2-1, with D unresolved. Germline loops: CDR1 SSHAT, CDR2 FNYEAQ (reference sequence). CDR3 size: 15 residues. CDR3 protein: CASSFGRYPYNEQFF. The CDR3 DNA follows: TGTGCTAGCAGCTTTGGCAGGTACCCATACAATGAGCAGTTCTTC.

This chain links TRBV7-2 with TRBJ2-1; the D gene could be TRBD1 or TRBD2 (6 bases each). V was trimmed by 5 bases and J by 3 bases, leaving 17 bases between them. The CDR3 runs to 16 residues. CDR1 is SGHTA, CDR2 FQGNSA, per germline. The CDR3 here is CASSPQGRDFYNEQFF. The CDR3 DNA reads TGTGCCAGCAGCCCCCAGGGGCGGGATTTCTACAATGAGCAGTTCTTC.

The chain carries TRBV7-8 and TRBJ2-2; 10 bases fit TRBD2. CDR1 is SGHVS, CDR2 FQNEAQ, per germline. The V and J ends lost 5 bases and 0 bases, in that order; junction bases with no gene match: 6. This CDR3 has 17 residues. DNA of the CDR3: TGTGCCAGCAGCATCCGGACTAGCGGAACGAACACCGGGGAGCTGTTTTTT. It yields the protein CASSIRTSGTNTGELFF.

This clonotype was found a few times. The J gene is TRBJ1-4, the V gene TRBV27, with 9 bases lining up with TRBD1. There are 15 residues in the CDR3. V lost 7 bases to trimming and J lost 8 bases; unmatched junction nucleotides: 11. The V gene's germline CDR1 is MNHEY and CDR2 SMNVEV (reference sequence). DNA for the CDR3: TGTGCCAGCAAACTTACAGGGGGCGTCTGGGAAAAACTGTTTTTT. This encodes CASKLTGGVWEKLFF.

In its sample, this clonotype was seen many times. The chain combines TRBV12-3 or TRBV12-4 with TRBJ2-7; D uncertain. V dropped 6 bases and J dropped 1 base, with 13 bases sitting between them. This CDR3 has 14 amino acids. The CDR3 spells CASSPTGLSYEQYF. CDR3 nucleotides: TGTGCCAGCAGCCCTACCGGGCTGTCCTACGAGCAGTACTTC.

This clonotype was seen at least ten times. The chain links TRBV5-1 to TRBJ2-1, with 10 positions matching TRBD1. The CDR3 runs 16 residues. Trimming removed 2 bases from V and 4 bases from J; junction bases left unmatched: 6. Germline-derived CDR1 and CDR2 are SGHRS and YFSETQ. CDR3 amino acids: CASSLQGTGDYNEQFF. In DNA, the CDR3 is TGCGCCAGCAGCTTACAAGGGACAGGGGATTACAATGAGCAGTTCTTC.

The chain recombines TRBV4-1 with TRBJ2-5; the D gene is possibly TRBD2 (6 bases). CDR1 is MGHRA and CDR2 is YSYEKL in the germline V gene. This CDR3 is 14 amino acids long. V lost 6 bases and J 3 bases, leaving 14 bases between the germline ends. The CDR3 nucleotides read TGCGCCAGCAGTCGAGGTAGCGGAAAAGAGACCCAGTACTTC. Its translation is CASSRGSGKETQYF.

The J gene is TRBJ1-6, the V gene TRBV27; D is possibly TRBD1 (6 bases). Germline-derived CDR1 and CDR2 are MNHEY and SMNVEV (reference sequence). V lost 6 bases to trimming and J lost 6 bases, with 15 bases between them. CDR3 length: 15 amino acids. This CDR3 reads CASSPGVFGNSPLHF. In DNA, the CDR3 is TGTGCCAGCAGCCCAGGGGTTTTCGGTAATTCACCCCTCCACTTT.

This clonotype showed up just a few times. J is TRBJ2-7 and V is TRBV7-2; D remains unclear. This CDR3 has 14 amino acids. CDR1 SGHTA and CDR2 FQGNSA come from the germline V gene. V was shortened by 5 bases and J by 4 bases, with 15 bases between the two germline ends. CDR3 nucleotide sequence: TGTGCCAGCAGCGTGACGGCAGAACAATACGAGCAGTACTTC. Protein product: CASSVTAEQYEQYF.

This clonotype came up a few times. The gene calls are TRBV24-1 and TRBJ2-1; TRBD1 matches 8 bases. J gave up 8 bases and V 1 base, and 9 bases lay outside the gene matches. The germline gives CDR1 KGHDR, CDR2 SFDVKD. The CDR3 loop spans 16 amino acids. The CDR3 DNA follows: TGTGCCACCAGTGATTTCGGGAGACAGGGGTTGCATGAGCAGTTCTTC. Translation gives CATSDFGRQGLHEQFF.

This clonotype was recorded a few times. The gene calls are TRBV12-3 or TRBV12-4 and TRBJ1-2; no definite D call. The germline V and J ends were trimmed by 4 bases and 7 bases, with 13 bases remaining between them. The CDR3 is made up of 13 amino acids. Written as DNA, the CDR3 is TGTGCCAGCAGTTCAGGAGCTAATTCTGGCTACACCTTC. This codes for CASSSGANSGYTF.

V and J are TRBV12-5 and TRBJ2-7; D is uncertain. The J call may be mistaken, given a closer DNA end match to TRBJ2-4. The germline gives CDR1 LGHNT, CDR2 FRNRAP. The CDR3 has 13 residues. The CDR3 DNA follows: TGTGCTAGTGGCACCATATCTGGAAACATTCAGTACTTC. Its protein is CASGTISGNIQYF.

Details on this clonotype: A single base separates this from a much larger clone, so it may be a read error. The chain uses TRBV12-3 or TRBV12-4 and TRBJ2-1, with no clear D. This CDR3 spans 13 amino acids. The CDR3 spells CANSFSRYNEQFF. DNA for the CDR3: TGTGCCAACAGTTTTTCTAGGTACAATGAGCAGTTCTTC.

This chain links TRBV10-3 with TRBJ2-7; TRBD1 aligns across 10 bases. The CDR3 is made up of 18 amino acids. CDR1 ENHRY and CDR2 SYGVKD come from the germline V gene. The J segment lost 4 bases and the V segment lost 2 bases, leaving 14 bases of the junction unmatched. CDR3 nucleotides: TGTGCCATCAGTGAGCCGGGCCGTAGCGACAGGGGGCTATACGAGCAGTACTTC. It encodes CAISEPGRSDRGLYEQYF.

Of note for this clonotype: One base away lies a much larger clone, so this may be a sequencing read error. The chain carries TRBV4-3 and TRBJ1-2; unclear D gene. From germline, CDR1 is LGHNA and CDR2 YSLEER. The CDR3 totals 15 residues. The CDR3 sequence: CASIQDLGFNYGYTF. Written as DNA, the CDR3 is TGCGCCAGCATCCAAGATCTGGGGTTCAACTATGGCTACACCTTC.

The gene calls are TRBV29-1 and TRBJ2-5; TRBD1 is a possible D gene (5 bases). Germline V lookup: CDR1 SQVTM, CDR2 ANQGSEA. The CDR3 contains 13 residues. The V gene lost 3 bases and the J gene lost 4 bases, with 12 bases spanning the gap. In DNA, the CDR3 is TGCAGCGTTGAGAACAGCCAGGGAGAGACCCAGTACTTC. Translated, it gives CSVENSQGETQYF. Filled out from reference TRBV29-1 and TRBJ2-5, the complete variable domain reads SAVISQKPSRDICQRGTSLTIQCQVDSQVTMMFWYRQQPGQSLTLIATANQGSEATYESGFVIDKFPISRPNLTFSTLTVSNMSPEDSSIYLCSVENSQGETQYFGPGTRLLVL.

The chain couples TRBV4-3 to TRBJ1-5; D not resolved. Trimming removed 1 base from V and 3 bases from J, with 10 bases in between. Germline CDR1 and CDR2: LGHNA and YSLEER. The CDR3 is made up of 15 amino acids. The CDR3 bases are TGCGCCAGCAGCCAAGGTCGCCGATCCAATCAGCCCCAGCATTTT. It translates to CASSQGRRSNQPQHF.

The chain employs TRBV24-1 and TRBJ2-5, with 11 bases fitting TRBD2. Germline lookup yields CDR1 KGHDR and CDR2 SFDVKD. V gave up 3 bases and J gave up 4 bases; unmatched junction bases: 6. The CDR3 is made up of 16 amino acids. Written as DNA, the CDR3 is TGTGCCACCAGTGATGGATTTAGCGGGGGGGTAGAGACCCAGTACTTC. It encodes CATSDGFSGGVETQYF.

In regard to this clonotype: This may arise from a read error, as a much more abundant clone is one base away. The chain has TRBV25-1 and TRBJ2-1, with D hard to call. This CDR3 contains 11 residues. Germline assignment: CDR1 MGHDK and CDR2 SYGVNS. The CDR3: CAGSGDNEQFF. CDR3 nucleotide sequence: TGTGCCGGCAGTGGGGACAATGAGCAGTTCTTC.

This clonotype was recorded a few times. This chain joins TRBV7-3 and TRBJ2-5; 8 bases are a match to TRBD1. Germline CDR1 SGHTA, CDR2 FQGTGA. V shed 5 bases and J 5 bases; nucleotides not matched to a gene: 13. CDR3 length: 16 amino acids. The DNA for the CDR3 is TGTGCCAGCAGCCCTCGAGGACAGGGAGGTTTGGAGACCCAGTACTTC. Its translation: CASSPRGQGGLETQYF. The variable domain in full, with the rest retrieved from reference TRBV7-3 and TRBJ2-5, is GAGVSQTPSNKVTEKGKYVELRCDPISGHTALYWYRQSLGQGPEFLIYFQGTGAADDSGLPNDRFFAVRPEGSVSTLKIQRTERGDSAVYLCASSPRGQGGLETQYFGPGTRLLVL.

The V gene is TRBV5-1, the J gene TRBJ2-1; 8 positions match TRBD1. This CDR3 region has 14 residues. V shed 10 bases, J shed 8 bases, and the junction held 14 bases outside the gene matches. Germline V gene data show CDR1 as SGHRS and CDR2 as YFSETQ. The CDR3: CASTGVKGLDEQFF. CDR3 DNA sequence: TGCGCCTCGACAGGGGTTAAGGGTTTAGATGAGCAGTTCTTC.

The chain combines TRBV2 with TRBJ1-1; D unclear. Germline V gene sequence: CDR1 SNHLY, CDR2 FYNNEI. Trimming took off 8 bases at V and 0 bases at J, with 16 bases between the two ends. There are 15 residues in the CDR3. CDR3 nucleotide sequence: TGTGCCAGCTTTCTAGGATTCCCTTTGAACACTGAAGCTTTCTTT. As protein: CASFLGFPLNTEAFF.

This clonotype was counted a few times. The chain is built from TRBV29-1 and TRBJ2-2, with TRBD2 matching over 7 bases. CDR1 is SQVTM, CDR2 ANQGSEA, per germline. The CDR3 runs 14 residues. Unmatched junction bases numbered 6, after V lost 6 bases and J lost 2 bases. The CDR3 here is CSVGTTTNTGELFF. The DNA of the CDR3 is TGCAGCGTCGGGACTACCACTAACACCGGGGAGCTGTTTTTT.

The genes are TRBV29-1 and TRBJ2-4; 8 bases line up with TRBD2. J gave up 8 bases and V 4 bases, and 7 bases lay outside the gene matches. Looked up from germline, CDR1 is SQVTM and CDR2 is ANQGSEA. This CDR3 contains 13 residues. DNA of the CDR3: TGCAGCGTTGGACTCCCGGGAGGGGACATTCAGTACTTC. The encoded protein is CSVGLPGGDIQYF.

The chain is built from TRBV20-1 and TRBJ2-1; weak D call: TRBD1 (5 bases). This CDR3 is 13 amino acids long. The germline V and J ends were trimmed by 2 bases and 4 bases, with 9 bases remaining between them. CDR1 is DFQATT, CDR2 SNEGSKA, per germline (reference sequence). CDR3 coding DNA: TGCAGTGCTAGATGGGGCCTATACAATGAGCAGTTCTTC. It specifies CSARWGLYNEQFF.

This clonotype has a handful of counts. The chain is built from TRBV15 and TRBJ2-1; 8 bases line up with TRBD2. The end of the DNA fits TRBJ2-7 better, so the J call may be wrong. The germline gives CDR1 LNHNV, CDR2 YYDKDF (reference sequence). This CDR3 is 20 amino acids long. This CDR3 is CATSRDTRTSYESSYNEQYF. In nucleotides, the CDR3 is TGTGCCACCAGCAGAGATACCCGGACTAGCTATGAAAGCTCCTACAATGAGCAGTACTTC.